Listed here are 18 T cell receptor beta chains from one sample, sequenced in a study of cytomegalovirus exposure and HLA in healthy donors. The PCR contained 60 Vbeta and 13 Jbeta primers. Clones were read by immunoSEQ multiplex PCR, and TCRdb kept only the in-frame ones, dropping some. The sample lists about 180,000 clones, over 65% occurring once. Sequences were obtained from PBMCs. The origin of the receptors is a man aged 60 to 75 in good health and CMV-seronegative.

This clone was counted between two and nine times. The CDR3 coding sequence is TGCGCCAGCAGCTTGGCGGAGATTAATGAAAAACTGTTTTTT. Translated: CASSLAEINEKLFF. This chain uses TRBV5-1 with TRBJ1-4; D is unresolved. CDR3 length equals 14 residues. Germline V gene data show CDR1 as SGHRS and CDR2 as YFSETQ. The V gene lost 0 bases and the J gene lost 4 bases, with 7 bases spanning the gap.

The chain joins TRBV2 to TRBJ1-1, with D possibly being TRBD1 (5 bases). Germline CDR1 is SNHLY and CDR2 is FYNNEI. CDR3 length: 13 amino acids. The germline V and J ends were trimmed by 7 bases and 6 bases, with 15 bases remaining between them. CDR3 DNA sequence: TGTGCCAGCAATAACGGGGGTCTCGCTGAAGCTTTCTTT. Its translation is CASNNGGLAEAFF.

This CDR3 reads CASSPVGASTYGYTF. The DNA of the CDR3 is TGCGCCAGCAGTCCGGTCGGAGCCTCCACCTATGGCTACACCTTC. This sequence joins TRBV4-1 and TRBJ1-2; no definite D call. The CDR3 has 15 amino acids. CDR1 MGHRA and CDR2 YSYEKL come from the germline V gene. Trimming stripped 6 bases from V and 4 bases from J, with 18 bases between.

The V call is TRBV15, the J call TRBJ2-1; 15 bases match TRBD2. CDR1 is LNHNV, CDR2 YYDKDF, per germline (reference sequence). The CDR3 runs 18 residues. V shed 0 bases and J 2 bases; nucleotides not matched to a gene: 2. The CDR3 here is CATSREGLAGGTYNEQFF. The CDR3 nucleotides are TGTGCCACCAGCAGAGAGGGACTAGCGGGGGGCACCTACAATGAGCAGTTCTTC. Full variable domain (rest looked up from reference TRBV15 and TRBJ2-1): DAMVIQNPRYQVTQFGKPVTLSCSQTLNHNVMYWYQQKSSQAPKLLFHYYDKDFNNEADTPDNFQSRRPNTSFCFLDIRSPGLGDTAMYLCATSREGLAGGTYNEQFFGPGTRLTVL.

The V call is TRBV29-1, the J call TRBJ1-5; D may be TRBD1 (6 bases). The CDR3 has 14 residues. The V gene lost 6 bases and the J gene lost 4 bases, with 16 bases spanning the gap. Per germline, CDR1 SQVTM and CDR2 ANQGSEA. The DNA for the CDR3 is TGCAGCGTCACAGGGACACAAAGTAATCAGCCCCAGCATTTT. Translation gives CSVTGTQSNQPQHF. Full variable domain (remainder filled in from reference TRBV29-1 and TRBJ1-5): SAVISQKPSRDICQRGTSLTIQCQVDSQVTMMFWYRQQPGQSLTLIATANQGSEATYESGFVIDKFPISRPNLTFSTLTVSNMSPEDSSIYLCSVTGTQSNQPQHFGDGTRLSIL.

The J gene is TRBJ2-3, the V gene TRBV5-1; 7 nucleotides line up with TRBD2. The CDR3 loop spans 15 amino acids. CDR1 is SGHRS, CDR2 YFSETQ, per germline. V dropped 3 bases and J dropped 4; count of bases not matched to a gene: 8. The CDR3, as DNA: TGCGCCAGCAGCTCCCTCACTAGCGCACCAGATACGCAGTATTTT. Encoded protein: CASSSLTSAPDTQYF.

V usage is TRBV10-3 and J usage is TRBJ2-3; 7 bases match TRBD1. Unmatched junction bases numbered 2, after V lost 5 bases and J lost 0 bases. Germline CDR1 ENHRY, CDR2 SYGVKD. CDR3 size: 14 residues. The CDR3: CAISPGQSTDTQYF. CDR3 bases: TGTGCCATCAGTCCGGGACAGAGCACAGATACGCAGTATTTT.

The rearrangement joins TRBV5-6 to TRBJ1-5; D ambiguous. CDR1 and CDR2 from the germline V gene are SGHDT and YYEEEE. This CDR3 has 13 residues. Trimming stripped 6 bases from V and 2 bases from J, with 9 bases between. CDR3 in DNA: TGTGCCAGCACCAGGTGGGGCAATCAGCCCCAGCATTTT. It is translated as CASTRWGNQPQHF.

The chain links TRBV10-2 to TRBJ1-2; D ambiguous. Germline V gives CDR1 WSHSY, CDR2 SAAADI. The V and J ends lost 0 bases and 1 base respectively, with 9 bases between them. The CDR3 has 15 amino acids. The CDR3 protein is CASSESSGDNYGYTF. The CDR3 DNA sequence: TGCGCCAGCAGTGAGTCTTCCGGGGATAACTATGGCTACACCTTC.

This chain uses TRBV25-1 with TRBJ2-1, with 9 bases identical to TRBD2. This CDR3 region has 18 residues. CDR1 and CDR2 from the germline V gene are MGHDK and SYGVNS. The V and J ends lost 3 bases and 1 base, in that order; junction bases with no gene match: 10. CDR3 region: CASSDIGAGGPSYNEQFF. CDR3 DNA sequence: TGTGCCAGCAGTGATATAGGGGCGGGAGGGCCTTCCTACAATGAGCAGTTCTTC. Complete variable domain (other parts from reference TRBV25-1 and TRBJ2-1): EADIYQTPRYLVIGTGKKITLECSQTMGHDKMYWYQQDPGMELHLIHYSYGVNSTEKGDLSSESTVSRIRTEHFPLTLESARPSHTSQYLCASSDIGAGGPSYNEQFFGPGTRLTVL.

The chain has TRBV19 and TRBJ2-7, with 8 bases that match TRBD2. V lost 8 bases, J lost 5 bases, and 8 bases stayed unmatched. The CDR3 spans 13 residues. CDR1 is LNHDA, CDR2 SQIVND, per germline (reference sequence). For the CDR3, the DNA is TGTGCCAGTCAGGGCGGGAGGATTAACGAGCAGTACTTC. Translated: CASQGGRINEQYF. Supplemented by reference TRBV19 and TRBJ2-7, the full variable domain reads DGGITQSPKYLFRKEGQNVTLSCEQNLNHDAMYWYRQDPGQGLRLIYYSQIVNDFQKGDIAEGYSVSREKKESFPLTVTSAQKNPTAFYLCASQGGRINEQYFGPGTRLTVT.

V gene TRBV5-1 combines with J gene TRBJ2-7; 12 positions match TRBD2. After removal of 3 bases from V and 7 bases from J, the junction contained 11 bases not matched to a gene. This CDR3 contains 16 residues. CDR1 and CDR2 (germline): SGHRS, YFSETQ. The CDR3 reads CASSSIGTSGFNEQYF. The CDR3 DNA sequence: TGCGCCAGCAGCTCAATAGGGACTAGCGGGTTTAATGAGCAGTACTTC.

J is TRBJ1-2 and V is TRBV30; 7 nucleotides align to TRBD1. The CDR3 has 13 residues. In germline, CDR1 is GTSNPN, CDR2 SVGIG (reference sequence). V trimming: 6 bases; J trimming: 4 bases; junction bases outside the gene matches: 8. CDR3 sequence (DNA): TGTGCCTGCCGGCGGGACAGACCCTATGGCTACACCTTC. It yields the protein CACRRDRPYGYTF.

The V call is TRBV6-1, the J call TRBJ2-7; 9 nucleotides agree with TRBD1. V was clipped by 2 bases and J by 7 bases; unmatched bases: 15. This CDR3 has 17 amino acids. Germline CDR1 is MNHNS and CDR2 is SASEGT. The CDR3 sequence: CASSESGWGTGGLEQYF. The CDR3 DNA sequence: TGTGCCAGCAGTGAAAGTGGGTGGGGTACAGGGGGCTTGGAGCAGTACTTC.

CDR3 in amino acids: CASSPRDGGKDTQYF. The CDR3 nucleotides read TGTGCCAGCAGTCCTAGGGACGGCGGGAAGGATACGCAGTATTTT. V usage is TRBV28 and J usage is TRBJ2-3, with D possibly being TRBD2 (6 bases). V shed 5 bases and J shed 6 bases, with 18 bases lying between them. The CDR3 extends over 15 amino acids. CDR1 is MDHEN and CDR2 is SYDVKM in the germline V gene.

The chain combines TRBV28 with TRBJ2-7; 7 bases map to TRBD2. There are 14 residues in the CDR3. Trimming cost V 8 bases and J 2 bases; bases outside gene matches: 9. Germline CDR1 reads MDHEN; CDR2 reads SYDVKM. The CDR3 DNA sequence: TGTGCCAGCCTACTTAAGCGGGGCCCCTACGAGCAGTACTTC. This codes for CASLLKRGPYEQYF.

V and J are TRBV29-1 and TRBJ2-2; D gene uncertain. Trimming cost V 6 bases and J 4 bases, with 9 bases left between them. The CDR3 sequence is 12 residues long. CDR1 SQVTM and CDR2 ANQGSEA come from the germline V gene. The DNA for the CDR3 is TGCAGCGTCGAGAGGAGCACCGGGGAGCTGTTTTTT. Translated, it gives CSVERSTGELFF.

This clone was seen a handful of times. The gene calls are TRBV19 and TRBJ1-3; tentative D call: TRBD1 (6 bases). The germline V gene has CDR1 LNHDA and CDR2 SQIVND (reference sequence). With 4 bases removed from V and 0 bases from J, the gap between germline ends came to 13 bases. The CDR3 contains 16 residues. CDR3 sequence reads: CASSNQQGSSGNTIYF. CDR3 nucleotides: TGTGCCAGTAGTAACCAACAGGGTAGCTCTGGAAACACCATATATTTT.